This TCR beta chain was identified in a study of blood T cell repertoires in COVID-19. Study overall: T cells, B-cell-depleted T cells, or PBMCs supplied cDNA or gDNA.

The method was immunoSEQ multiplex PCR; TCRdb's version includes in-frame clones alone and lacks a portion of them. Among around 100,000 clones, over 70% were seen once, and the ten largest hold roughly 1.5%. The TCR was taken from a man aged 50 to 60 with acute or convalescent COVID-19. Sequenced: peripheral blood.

The CDR3 protein is CASSFQRDTQYF. CDR3 in DNA: TGTGCCAGCAGCTTTCAGCGAGATACGCAGTATTTT. The rearrangement links TRBV7-2 to TRBJ2-3, with D uncertain. The CDR3 extends over 12 amino acids. Trimming took off 3 bases at V and 5 bases at J, with 6 bases between the two ends. Looked up from germline, CDR1 is SGHTA and CDR2 is FQGNSA. The whole variable domain, filled in from reference TRBV7-2 and TRBJ2-3, reads GAGVSQSPSNKVTEKGKDVELRCDPISGHTALYWYRQSLGQGLEFLIYFQGNSAPDKSGLPSDRFSAERTGGSVSTLTIQRTQQEDSAVYLCASSFQRDTQYFGPGTRLTVL.